This TCR beta chain was sequenced for a study of CD8 T cells in Susac syndrome. The germline V gene encodes CDR1 MNHNY and CDR2 SVGAGI (reference sequence). The length of the CDR3 is 12 residues. V shed 8 bases and J shed 7 bases, with 14 bases lying between them. The authors reverse transcribed roughly 0.5 to 1 ug RNA with random hexamers. A single record per CDR3 protein comes from TCRdb applying MiXCR to the immunoSEQ multiplex PCR reads. The sample contains around 230,000 distinct CDR3 sequences, roughly 96% of which appear only once. This chain joins TRBV6-6 and TRBJ2-5; D unclear. The TCR was taken from a human donor with multiple sclerosis. Sequencing was carried out using CD4+ T cells from PBMCs. The CDR3 here is CASGSEGGTQYF. Written as DNA, the CDR3 is TGTGCCAGCGGGTCGGAAGGTGGGACCCAGTACTTC.